This T cell receptor (beta chain) was captured by sequencing in a study of regulatory T cells in long-lasting Graves disease. Overall study results and limits: Persistent patients had more shared public clonotypes (around 3,000) than new patients (roughly 940). Tissue studied was limited to peripheral blood, excluding thyroid tissue. Patients whose Graves' disease persisted exhibited lower TCR diversity than those newly diagnosed.

The sample's time point: persistent/refractory GD, antithyroid drugs over 5 years with positive TRAb. RNA isolated from PBMCs was used to make the TCR library. Libraries of TCR beta came from iRepertoire HTBI primers plus Arm-PCR of CDR3 regions. One entry per CDR3 protein, called by TCRdb with MiXCR from the multiplex PCR reads. Here the sample spans about 470,000 distinct CDR3 sequences, about 20% being singletons. This clonotype has more than one count but fewer than ten. The target antigen is unknown. This specimen was peripheral blood mononuclear cells (PBMCs), taken when the disease was refractory, from a patient treated with antithyroid drugs. The TCR sequence derives from a female donor with Graves disease.

The CDR3 DNA reads TGCGCCAGCAGCCCAGGGAGCGTTGGAGACACTGAAGCTTTCTTT. Encoded protein: CASSPGSVGDTEAFF. V usage is TRBV5-1 and J usage is TRBJ1-1, with D tentatively TRBD1 (5 bases). Germline CDR1 is SGHRS and CDR2 is YFSETQ. The CDR3 totals 15 residues. V gave up 4 bases and J gave up 3 bases, with 16 bases separating them.